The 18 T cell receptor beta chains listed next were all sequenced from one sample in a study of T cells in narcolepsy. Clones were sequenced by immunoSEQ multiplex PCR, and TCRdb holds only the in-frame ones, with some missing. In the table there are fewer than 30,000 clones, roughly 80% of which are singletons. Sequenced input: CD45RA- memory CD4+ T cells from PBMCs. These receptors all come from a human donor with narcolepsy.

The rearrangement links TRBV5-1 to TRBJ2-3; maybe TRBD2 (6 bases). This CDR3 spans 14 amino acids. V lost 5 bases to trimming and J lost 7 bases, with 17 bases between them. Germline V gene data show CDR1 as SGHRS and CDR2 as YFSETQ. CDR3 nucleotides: TGCGCCAGCAGTAACGGGGGTATCTTTAATACGCAGTATTTT. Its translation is CASSNGGIFNTQYF.

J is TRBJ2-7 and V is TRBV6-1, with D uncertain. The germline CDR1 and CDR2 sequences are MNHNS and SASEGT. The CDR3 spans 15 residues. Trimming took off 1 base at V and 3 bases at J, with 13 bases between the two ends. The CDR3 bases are TGTGCCAGCAGTGAAGAGGCAGCCCACCTCTACGAGCAGTACTTC. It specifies CASSEEAAHLYEQYF.

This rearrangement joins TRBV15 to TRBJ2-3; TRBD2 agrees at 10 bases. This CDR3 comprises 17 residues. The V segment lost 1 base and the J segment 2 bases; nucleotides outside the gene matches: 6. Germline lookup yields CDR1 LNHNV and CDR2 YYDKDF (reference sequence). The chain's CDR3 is CATSRGPSGRDTDTQYF. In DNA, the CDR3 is TGTGCCACCAGCAGAGGACCCAGCGGGAGGGACACAGATACGCAGTATTTT.

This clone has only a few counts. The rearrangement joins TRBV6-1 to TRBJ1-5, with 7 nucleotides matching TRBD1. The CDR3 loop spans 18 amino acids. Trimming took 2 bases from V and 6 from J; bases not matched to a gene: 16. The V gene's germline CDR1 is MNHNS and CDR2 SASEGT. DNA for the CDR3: TGTGCCAGCAGTGAATCGGGCCTGGGTCAGGGGGGGAGTCAGCCCCAGCATTTT. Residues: CASSESGLGQGGSQPQHF.

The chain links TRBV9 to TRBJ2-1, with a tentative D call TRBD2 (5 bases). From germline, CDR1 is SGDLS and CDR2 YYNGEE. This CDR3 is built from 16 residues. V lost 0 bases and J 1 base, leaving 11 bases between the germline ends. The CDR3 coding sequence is TGTGCCAGCAGCGTAGATCGACTACCATCCTACAATGAGCAGTTCTTC. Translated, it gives CASSVDRLPSYNEQFF. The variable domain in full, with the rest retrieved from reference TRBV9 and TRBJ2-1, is DSGVTQTPKHLITATGQRVTLRCSPRSGDLSVYWYQQSLDQGLQFLIQYYNGEERAKGNILERFSAQQFPDLHSELNLSSLELGDSALYFCASSVDRLPSYNEQFFGPGTRLTVL.

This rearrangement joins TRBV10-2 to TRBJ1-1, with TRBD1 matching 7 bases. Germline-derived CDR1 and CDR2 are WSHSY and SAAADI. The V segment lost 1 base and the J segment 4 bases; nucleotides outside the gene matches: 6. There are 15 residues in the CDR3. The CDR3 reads CASSEFRGMGTEAFF. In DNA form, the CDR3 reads TGCGCCAGCAGTGAGTTCAGGGGGATGGGCACTGAAGCTTTCTTT.

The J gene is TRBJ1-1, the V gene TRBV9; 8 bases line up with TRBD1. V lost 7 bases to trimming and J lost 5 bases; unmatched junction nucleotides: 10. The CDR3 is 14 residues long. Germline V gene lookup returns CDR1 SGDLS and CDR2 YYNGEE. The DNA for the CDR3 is TGTGCCAGCTCGAGCAGGGGGCAAGGGACTGAAGCTTTCTTT. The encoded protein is CASSSRGQGTEAFF.

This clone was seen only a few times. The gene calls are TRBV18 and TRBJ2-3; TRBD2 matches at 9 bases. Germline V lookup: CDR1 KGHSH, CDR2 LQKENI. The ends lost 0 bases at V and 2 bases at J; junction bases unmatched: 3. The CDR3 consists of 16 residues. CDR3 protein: CASSPPSGGLTDTQYF. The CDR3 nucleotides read TGTGCCAGCTCACCACCTAGCGGGGGCCTCACAGATACGCAGTATTTT. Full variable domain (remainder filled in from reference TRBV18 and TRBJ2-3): NAGVMQNPRHLVRRRGQEARLRCSPMKGHSHVYWYRQLPEEGLKFMVYLQKENIIDESGMPKERFSAEFPKEGPSILRIQQVVRGDSAAYFCASSPPSGGLTDTQYFGPGTRLTVL.

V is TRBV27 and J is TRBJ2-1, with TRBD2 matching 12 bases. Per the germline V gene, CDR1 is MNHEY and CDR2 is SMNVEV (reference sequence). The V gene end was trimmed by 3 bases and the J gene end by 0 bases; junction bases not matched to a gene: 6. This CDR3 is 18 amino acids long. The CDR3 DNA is TGTGCCAGCAGTTTCTCCGGACTAGCGGGGACCTCCTACAATGAGCAGTTCTTC. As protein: CASSFSGLAGTSYNEQFF.

This CDR3 is CAISGVRGGLNTEAFF. The CDR3, as DNA: TGTGCCATCAGTGGAGTTCGGGGAGGGTTGAACACTGAAGCTTTCTTT. The genes are TRBV10-3 and TRBJ1-1; D not resolved. Germline-derived CDR1 and CDR2 are ENHRY and SYGVKD. The CDR3 runs 16 residues. The V and J ends lost 4 bases and 0 bases respectively, with 15 bases between them.

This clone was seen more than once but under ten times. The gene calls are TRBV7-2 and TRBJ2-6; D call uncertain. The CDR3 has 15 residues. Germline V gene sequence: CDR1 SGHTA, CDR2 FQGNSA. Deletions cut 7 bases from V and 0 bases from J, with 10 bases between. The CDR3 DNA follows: TGTGCCAGCAACCGACCCAGCTCTGGGGCCAACGTCCTGACTTTC. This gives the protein CASNRPSSGANVLTF.

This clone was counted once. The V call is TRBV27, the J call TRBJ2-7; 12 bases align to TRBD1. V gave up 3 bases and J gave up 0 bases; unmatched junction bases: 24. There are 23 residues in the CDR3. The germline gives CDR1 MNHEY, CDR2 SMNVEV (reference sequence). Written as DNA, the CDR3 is TGTGCCAGCAGTTTTGGGCGACCTCCCATCCGGGACAGGGGGCTTCGGAGCTCCTACGAGCAGTACTTC. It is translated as CASSFGRPPIRDRGLRSSYEQYF.

The CDR3 DNA reads TGTGCCAGCAGCACAAACTCACAGGCGACCCAGTACTTC. Translated, it gives CASSTNSQATQYF. This rearrangement joins TRBV7-8 to TRBJ2-5; possible D gene TRBD1, 5 bases. The germline V gene encodes CDR1 SGHVS and CDR2 FQNEAQ. This CDR3 region has 13 residues. Trimming shortened V by 5 bases and J by 7 bases, and 14 bases separated the two germline ends.

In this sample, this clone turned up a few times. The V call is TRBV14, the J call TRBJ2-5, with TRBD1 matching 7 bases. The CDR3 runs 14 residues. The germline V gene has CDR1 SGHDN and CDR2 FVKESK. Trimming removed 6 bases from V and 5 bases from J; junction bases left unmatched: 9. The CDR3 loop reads CASSRRGIGETQYF. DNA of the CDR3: TGTGCCAGCAGTCGCAGGGGGATCGGGGAGACCCAGTACTTC.

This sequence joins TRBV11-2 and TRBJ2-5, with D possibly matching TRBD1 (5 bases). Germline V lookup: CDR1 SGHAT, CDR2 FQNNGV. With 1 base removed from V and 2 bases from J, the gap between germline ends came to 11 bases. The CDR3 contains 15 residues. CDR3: CASSLAAGKQETQYF. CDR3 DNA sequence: TGTGCCAGCAGCTTAGCGGCAGGGAAGCAAGAGACCCAGTACTTC.

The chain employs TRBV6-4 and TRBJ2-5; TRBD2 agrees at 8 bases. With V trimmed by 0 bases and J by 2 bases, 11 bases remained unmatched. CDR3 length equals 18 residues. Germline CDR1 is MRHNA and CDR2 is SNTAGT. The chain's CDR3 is CASSDSGTRAPVQETQYF. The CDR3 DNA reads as TGTGCCAGCAGTGACTCGGGGACTAGAGCCCCAGTTCAAGAGACCCAGTACTTC.

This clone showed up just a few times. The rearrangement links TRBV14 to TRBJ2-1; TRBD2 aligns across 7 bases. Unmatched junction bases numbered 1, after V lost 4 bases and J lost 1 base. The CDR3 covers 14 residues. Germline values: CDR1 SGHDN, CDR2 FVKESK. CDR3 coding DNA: TGTGCCAGCAGCCGGGGAGGGTCCTACAATGAGCAGTTCTTC. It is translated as CASSRGGSYNEQFF.

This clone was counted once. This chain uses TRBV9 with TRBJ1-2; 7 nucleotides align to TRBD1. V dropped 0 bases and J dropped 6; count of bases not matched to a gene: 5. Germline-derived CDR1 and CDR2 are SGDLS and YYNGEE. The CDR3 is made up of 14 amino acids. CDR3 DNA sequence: TGTGCCAGCAGCGTAGACAGGGGACGGCATGGCTACACCTTC. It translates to CASSVDRGRHGYTF. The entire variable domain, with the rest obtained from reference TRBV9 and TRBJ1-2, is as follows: DSGVTQTPKHLITATGQRVTLRCSPRSGDLSVYWYQQSLDQGLQFLIQYYNGEERAKGNILERFSAQQFPDLHSELNLSSLELGDSALYFCASSVDRGRHGYTFGSGTRLTVV.